Shown below are 3 T cell receptor beta chains from a single sample sequenced in a study of shared clonotypes between healthy human individuals. The repertoire was sequenced with immunoSEQ multiplex PCR; TCRdb's copy has only in-frame clones and lacks some. The profile shows more than 850,000 clones, approximately 78% of them singletons. Sequences were obtained from memory CD4+ T cells from PBMCs. Regarding subset: CD45RA-negative fraction. These receptors came from a young man in good health. Some clones in this sample may be carry-over from other donors' samples.

The V and J genes are TRBV9 and TRBJ2-7; possible D gene TRBD1, 6 bases. The CDR3 is 14 amino acids. Trimming shortened V by 0 bases and J by 3 bases, and 10 bases separated the two germline ends. Germline V gives CDR1 SGDLS, CDR2 YYNGEE. In DNA form, the CDR3 reads TGTGCCAGCAGCGTAGGCGGCAGGGGCTACGAGCAGTACTTC. Translated, it gives CASSVGGRGYEQYF. Looking up the rest from reference TRBV9 and TRBJ2-7 gives the full variable domain: DSGVTQTPKHLITATGQRVTLRCSPRSGDLSVYWYQQSLDQGLQFLIQYYNGEERAKGNILERFSAQQFPDLHSELNLSSLELGDSALYFCASSVGGRGYEQYFGPGTRLTVT.

This clone was seen only a few times. V and J are TRBV9 and TRBJ2-7, with D tentatively TRBD1 (5 bases). Germline V gene sequence: CDR1 SGDLS, CDR2 YYNGEE. Trimming removed 0 bases at V and 5 bases at J, with 9 bases between. This CDR3 has 13 amino acids. CDR3 sequence (DNA): TGTGCCAGCAGCGTAGGACAGACCAACGAGCAGTACTTC. It yields the protein CASSVGQTNEQYF.

The rearrangement links TRBV28 to TRBJ2-1; TRBD2 aligns across 8 bases. Germline values: CDR1 MDHEN, CDR2 SYDVKM. CDR3 length: 15 residues. Germline trimming cut 5 bases from V and 5 bases from J; bases unmatched to any gene: 8. The CDR3 loop reads CASSTAGVGNNEQFF. The CDR3 coding sequence is TGTGCCAGCAGTACAGCGGGAGTTGGCAACAATGAGCAGTTCTTC.